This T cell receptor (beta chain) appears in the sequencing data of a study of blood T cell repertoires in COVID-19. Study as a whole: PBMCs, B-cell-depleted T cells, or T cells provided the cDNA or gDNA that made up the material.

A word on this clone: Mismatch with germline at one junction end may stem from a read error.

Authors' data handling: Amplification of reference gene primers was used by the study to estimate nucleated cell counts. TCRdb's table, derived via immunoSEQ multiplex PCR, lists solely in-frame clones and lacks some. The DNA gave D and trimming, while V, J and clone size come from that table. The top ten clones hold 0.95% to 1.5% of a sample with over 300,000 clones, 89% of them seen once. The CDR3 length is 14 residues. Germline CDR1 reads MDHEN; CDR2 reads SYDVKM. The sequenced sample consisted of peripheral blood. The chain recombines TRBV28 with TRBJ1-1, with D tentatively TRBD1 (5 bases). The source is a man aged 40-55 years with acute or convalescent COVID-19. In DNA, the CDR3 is TGTGCCAGCACTTTAGGCGGACACGGCACTGAAGCTTTCTTT. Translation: CASTLGGHGTEAFF.